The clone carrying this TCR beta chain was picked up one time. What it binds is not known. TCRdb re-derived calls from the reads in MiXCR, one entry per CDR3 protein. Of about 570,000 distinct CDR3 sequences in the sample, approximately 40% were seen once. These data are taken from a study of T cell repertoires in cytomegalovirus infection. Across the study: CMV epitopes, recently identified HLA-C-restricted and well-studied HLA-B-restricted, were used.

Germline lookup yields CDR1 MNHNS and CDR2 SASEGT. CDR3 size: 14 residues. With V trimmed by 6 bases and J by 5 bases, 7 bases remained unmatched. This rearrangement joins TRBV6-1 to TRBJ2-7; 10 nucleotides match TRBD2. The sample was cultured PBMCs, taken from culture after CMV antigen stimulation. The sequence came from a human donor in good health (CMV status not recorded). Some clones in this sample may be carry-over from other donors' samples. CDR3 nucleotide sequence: TGTGCCAGCAGCAGAACTCTAGCGGGAGACGAGCAGTACTTC. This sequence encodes CASSRTLAGDEQYF.